This TCR beta chain was profiled in a study of blood T cell repertoires in COVID-19. Across the study: PBMCs, B-cell-depleted T cells, or T cells were the source of the cDNA or gDNA that made up the material.

Using immunoSEQ multiplex PCR, the repertoire was profiled, and TCRdb retains in-frame clones only, with some absent. The sample yields around 39,000 clones, around nine tenths seen once. Per the germline V gene, CDR1 is SGHKS and CDR2 is YYEKEE (reference sequence). V lost 3 bases and J lost 2; bases outside the gene matches: 4. This CDR3 has 14 residues. The sample comprised peripheral blood. The receptor comes from a human donor in a cohort sampled during active COVID-19. The chain combines TRBV5-5 with TRBJ2-7; 8 bases line up with TRBD1. The CDR3 sequence is CASSYDRGTYEQYF. CDR3 DNA: TGTGCCAGCAGCTACGACAGGGGAACCTACGAGCAGTACTTC. Full variable domain (missing parts from reference TRBV5-5 and TRBJ2-7): DAGVTQSPTHLIKTRGQQVTLRCSPISGHKSVSWYQQVLGQGPQFIFQYYEKEERGRGNFPDRFSARQFPNYSSELNVNALLLGDSALYLCASSYDRGTYEQYFGPGTRLTVT.